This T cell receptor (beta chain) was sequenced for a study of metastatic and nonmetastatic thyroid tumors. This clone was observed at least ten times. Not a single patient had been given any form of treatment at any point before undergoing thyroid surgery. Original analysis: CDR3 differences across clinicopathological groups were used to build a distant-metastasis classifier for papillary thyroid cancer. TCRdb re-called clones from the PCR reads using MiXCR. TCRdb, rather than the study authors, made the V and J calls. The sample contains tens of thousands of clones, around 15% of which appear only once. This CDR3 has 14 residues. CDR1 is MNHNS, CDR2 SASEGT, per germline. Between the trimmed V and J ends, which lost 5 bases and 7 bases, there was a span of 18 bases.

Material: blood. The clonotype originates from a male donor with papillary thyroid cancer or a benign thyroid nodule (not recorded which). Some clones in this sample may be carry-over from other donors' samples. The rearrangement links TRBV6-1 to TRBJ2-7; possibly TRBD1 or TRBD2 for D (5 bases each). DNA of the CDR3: TGTGCCAGCAGTCCCGGGACCATGGTGAGAGAGCAGTACTTC. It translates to CASSPGTMVREQYF.